Listed here is a single T cell receptor (beta chain). The germline V gene encodes CDR1 LGHDT and CDR2 YNNKEL (reference sequence). The ends lost 1 base at V and 7 bases at J; junction bases unmatched: 6. The CDR3 extends over 14 amino acids. Method: immunoSEQ multiplex PCR; TCRdb's copy keeps in-frame clones and lacks some. The table shows a few hundred thousand clones, with 70% to 90% occurring only once. The data are from a study of blood T cell repertoires in COVID-19. This clonotype originated in a woman over 75 with acute or convalescent COVID-19. The chain has TRBV3-1 (or the pseudogene TRBV3-2) and TRBJ1-2, with 7 bases lining up with TRBD1. The sample consisted of peripheral blood. This chain's CDR3 is CASSQGGTVGGYTF. The CDR3 bases are TGTGCCAGCAGCCAAGGAGGGACAGTTGGTGGCTACACCTTC.